This entry describes one T cell receptor (beta chain). The V and J ends lost 2 bases and 1 base respectively, with 5 bases between them. Per the germline V gene, CDR1 is KGHSH and CDR2 is LQKENI. CDR3 length: 13 residues. The immunoSEQ assay amplified TCRB CDR3 from up to 2 ug DNA. Primers: 60 V beta forward and 13 J beta reverse. Clones were sequenced by immunoSEQ multiplex PCR, and TCRdb holds only the in-frame ones, with some missing. This sample has approximately 99,000 clones, with around 80% found just once. Time point denoted: after dendritic cell vaccination, including at tumor progression/relapse. All glioblastoma patients lacked an isocitrate dehydrogenase mutation. These data originate in a study of glioma-infiltrating T cells after dendritic cell vaccination. Study details: Autologous tumor lysate-pulsed dendritic cell vaccination was given between the early 2000s and the early 2010s.

Sequencing used blood, obtained after dendritic cell vaccination. V usage is TRBV18 and J usage is TRBJ2-5; no clear D gene. The sequence came from a human donor with glioblastoma. CDR3 DNA: TGTGCCAGCTCACCAACTCGCCAAGAGACCCAGTACTTC. Protein sequence: CASSPTRQETQYF.